This TCR beta chain was recorded in a study of cytomegalovirus exposure and HLA in healthy donors. Study findings and constraints: HLA alleles were associated with fewer than 20,000 TCR beta sequences in a later analysis at 0.05 false discovery rate.

It was healthy bone marrow donors who served as donors. Amplification used 60 Vbeta primers and 13 Jbeta primers. Libraries were prepared by immunoSEQ multiplex PCR; TCRdb keeps only in-frame clonotypes and omits some of them. Of about 120,000 clones in the sample, approximately 81% were seen once. Note on this clone: The antigen is not known.

This clonotype was sampled from a woman aged 25 to 45 in good health and CMV-seronegative. The sample was PBMCs.

CDR3 nucleotides: TGTGCCAGCAGCCAAGTTAATGCAGATACGCAGTATTTT. Translated, it gives CASSQVNADTQYF. The V call is TRBV14, the J call TRBJ2-3, with D unclear. The CDR3 has 13 amino acids. Germline CDR1 and CDR2: SGHDN and FVKESK. V lost 1 base and J lost 4, with 6 bases in between.